Listed here are 22 T cell receptor beta chains from one sample, sequenced in a study of blood T cell repertoires in COVID-19. Assay used: immunoSEQ multiplex PCR; TCRdb lists only in-frame clones, some missing. Of about 33,000 clones listed, 80% to 90% are singletons. Material for sequencing was peripheral blood. The receptors originated from an elderly woman with active or convalescent COVID-19.

The V and J genes are TRBV4-1 and TRBJ2-2; 9 nucleotides line up with TRBD2. The CDR3 extends over 17 amino acids. V dropped 8 bases and J dropped 7; count of bases not matched to a gene: 17. The germline gives CDR1 MGHRA, CDR2 YSYEKL. CDR3 coding DNA: TGCGCCAGCGCAGCCATAAACCTGGGACTAGCCGACGGGGAGCTGTTTTTT. This codes for CASAAINLGLADGELFF.

CDR3 coding DNA: TGCAGTACAGACCCCGGAGAGACCCAGTACTTC. Amino acid sequence: CSTDPGETQYF. The V call is TRBV20-1, the J call TRBJ2-5; no reliable D call. Between the trimmed V and J ends, which lost 8 bases and 4 bases, there was a span of 11 bases. Per germline, CDR1 DFQATT and CDR2 SNEGSKA (reference sequence). The CDR3 sequence is 11 residues long.

V and J are TRBV24-1 and TRBJ2-1; TRBD2 matches 7 bases. The CDR3 is 17 residues long. Trimming at V came to 0 bases and at J to 3 bases, leaving 7 bases not matched to a gene. The V gene's germline CDR1 is KGHDR and CDR2 SFDVKD. CDR3 loop: CATSDLRAGSGYNEQFF. CDR3 DNA sequence: TGTGCCACCAGTGATTTGAGAGCGGGATCGGGCTACAATGAGCAGTTCTTC.

This chain uses TRBV18 with TRBJ1-3; D not certain. The length of the CDR3 is 16 residues. Germline V gene sequence: CDR1 KGHSH, CDR2 LQKENI. Trimming removed 0 bases from V and 0 bases from J, with 9 bases in between. CDR3 sequence (DNA): TGTGCCAGCTCACCACCGGGAGGGCTCTCTGGAAACACCATATATTTT. This sequence encodes CASSPPGGLSGNTIYF. The variable domain in full, completed from reference TRBV18 and TRBJ1-3, reads NAGVMQNPRHLVRRRGQEARLRCSPMKGHSHVYWYRQLPEEGLKFMVYLQKENIIDESGMPKERFSAEFPKEGPSILRIQQVVRGDSAAYFCASSPPGGLSGNTIYFGEGSWLTVV.

This clone was counted only a few times. The chain employs TRBV7-2 and TRBJ1-5, with D possibly matching TRBD1 (5 bases). Between the trimmed V and J ends, which lost 5 bases and 4 bases, there was a span of 12 bases. The germline V gene has CDR1 SGHTA and CDR2 FQGNSA. CDR3 length: 14 residues. In nucleotides, the CDR3 is TGTGCCAGCAGCGCACACAGGAGAAATCAGCCCCAGCATTTT. Encoded protein: CASSAHRRNQPQHF.

This clone appeared a few times. This sequence joins TRBV7-3 and TRBJ2-3; possible D gene TRBD2, 5 bases. The CDR3 extends over 14 amino acids. The germline V gene has CDR1 SGHTA and CDR2 FQGTGA. Trimming removed 3 bases at V and 6 bases at J, with 13 bases between. The CDR3: CASSFGGPGDTQYF. CDR3 DNA sequence: TGTGCCAGCAGCTTCGGTGGACCGGGGGATACGCAGTATTTT.

The rearrangement joins TRBV9 to TRBJ1-4, with 8 positions matching TRBD1. Trimming at V came to 4 bases and at J to 5 bases, leaving 10 bases not matched to a gene. CDR1 SGDLS and CDR2 YYNGEE come from the germline V gene. CDR3 length: 16 residues. The CDR3 nucleotides read TGTGCCAGCAGCCCCCGACGGACAGGGCGAAATGAAAAACTGTTTTTT. Translating it yields CASSPRRTGRNEKLFF. Supplemented by reference TRBV9 and TRBJ1-4, the full variable domain reads DSGVTQTPKHLITATGQRVTLRCSPRSGDLSVYWYQQSLDQGLQFLIQYYNGEERAKGNILERFSAQQFPDLHSELNLSSLELGDSALYFCASSPRRTGRNEKLFFGSGTQLSVL.

The chain uses TRBV6-2 or TRBV6-3 and TRBJ2-2; D call uncertain. With 1 base removed from V and 2 bases from J, the gap between germline ends came to 2 bases. The CDR3 is 13 amino acids. The germline CDR1 and CDR2 sequences are MNHEY and SVGEGT. CDR3 in amino acids: CASSYLNTGELFF. The CDR3 DNA is TGTGCCAGCAGTTACTTAAACACCGGGGAGCTGTTTTTT.

Comment on this clone: At one boundary the junction diverges from the germline segment, which might be a read error. The gene calls are TRBV27 and TRBJ1-1, with 8 bases that match TRBD1. This CDR3 spans 15 amino acids. CDR1 and CDR2 (germline): MNHEY, SMNVEV (reference sequence). The CDR3 protein is CASTSLKTGESEAFF. CDR3 nucleotide sequence: TGTGCGAGCACATCGTTAAAGACAGGGGAGTCCGAAGCTTTCTTT.

This chain uses TRBV3-1 (or the pseudogene TRBV3-2) with TRBJ2-7; TRBD1 might be the D (6 bases). V was pared by 3 bases and J by 3 bases, with 18 bases between. Germline V gives CDR1 LGHDT, CDR2 YNNKEL (reference sequence). This CDR3 is 16 amino acids long. In nucleotides, the CDR3 is TGTGCCAGCAGCCAGGGTTCGTCAGGGGCCCTCTACGAGCAGTACTTC. Translated, it gives CASSQGSSGALYEQYF.

V usage is TRBV6-1 and J usage is TRBJ1-5; D is ambiguous. The germline gives CDR1 MNHNS, CDR2 SASEGT. This CDR3 spans 16 amino acids. The germline V and J ends were trimmed by 2 bases and 1 base, with 12 bases remaining between them. The CDR3 loop is CASSEMGSASNQPQHF. CDR3 nucleotides: TGTGCCAGCAGTGAAATGGGCTCGGCAAGCAATCAGCCCCAGCATTTT.

V usage is TRBV4-1 and J usage is TRBJ2-7; 7 nucleotides agree with TRBD2. Trimming at V came to 4 bases and at J to 7 bases, leaving 7 bases not matched to a gene. The CDR3 totals 13 residues. Germline V CDR1 and CDR2: MGHRA, YSYEKL. CDR3 sequence: CASSRRWGGEQYF. In DNA, the CDR3 is TGCGCCAGCAGCCGGCGCTGGGGGGGGGAGCAGTACTTC.

A single count supports this clone. This chain connects TRBV7-2 to TRBJ1-1; 12 bases line up with TRBD1. Trimming cost V 3 bases and J 1 base; bases outside gene matches: 6. Germline values: CDR1 SGHTA, CDR2 FQGNSA. CDR3 length equals 17 residues. The DNA of the CDR3 is TGTGCCAGCAGCTTGACGGGACAGGGGGCTCCGAACACTGAAGCTTTCTTT. It codes for CASSLTGQGAPNTEAFF.

The chain recombines TRBV13 with TRBJ2-1; D possibly corresponds to TRBD2 (6 bases). This CDR3 is 12 amino acids long. V was shortened by 3 bases and J by 9 bases, with 9 bases between the two germline ends. Looked up from germline, CDR1 is PRHDT and CDR2 is FYEKMQ (reference sequence). The CDR3 protein is CASSFVGGEQFF. The CDR3 DNA reads as TGTGCCAGCAGCTTTGTGGGGGGTGAGCAGTTCTTC.

For this clone: This specimen includes other DNA sequences encoding the same CDR3. CDR3 coding DNA: TGCGCCAGCAGCTTGACAACAGCCCAAGAGACCCAGTACTTC. Residues: CASSLTTAQETQYF. The chain employs TRBV5-1 and TRBJ2-5; D is undetermined. The germline gives CDR1 SGHRS, CDR2 YFSETQ. Trimming pared 1 base from V and 1 base from J, leaving 8 bases between. This CDR3 is built from 14 residues.

This chain connects TRBV6-6 to TRBJ1-1; a weak D match, TRBD1 (5 bases). The germline CDR1 and CDR2 sequences are MNHNY and SVGAGI (reference sequence). The V end lost 5 bases, the J end lost 0 bases, and 19 bases lay between the germline ends. This CDR3 is built from 17 residues. CDR3 in DNA: TGTGCCAGCAGTCCTGGAGGGGCGAACGGGTTGAACACTGAAGCTTTCTTT. This gives the protein CASSPGGANGLNTEAFF.

The chain recombines TRBV10-3 with TRBJ2-7; 7 positions agree with TRBD1. Trimming cost V 6 bases and J 1 base; bases outside gene matches: 6. The CDR3 sequence is 14 residues long. The V gene's germline CDR1 is ENHRY and CDR2 SYGVKD. The DNA of the CDR3 is TGTGCCATCAGAACGGGACAGATTTCCTACGAGCAGTACTTC. This translates into CAIRTGQISYEQYF.

The chain recombines TRBV2 with TRBJ1-1; 7 nucleotides agree with TRBD1. Germline V gene sequence: CDR1 SNHLY, CDR2 FYNNEI. Losses at the gene ends were 6 bases for V and 2 bases for J; bases not matched to a gene: 12. This CDR3 has 16 residues. In nucleotides, the CDR3 is TGTGCCAGCAGATCTCAGGGGACAGTAAGCAACACTGAAGCTTTCTTT. Amino acid sequence: CASRSQGTVSNTEAFF.

DNA for the CDR3: TGTGCCAGCAGCCGGACTAGCGCGAACACCGGGGAGCTGTTTTTT. Translating gives CASSRTSANTGELFF. The V gene is TRBV7-2, the J gene TRBJ2-2, with TRBD2 matching over 9 bases. After removal of 5 bases from V and 0 bases from J, the junction contained 1 base not matched to a gene. Germline V gene lookup returns CDR1 SGHTA and CDR2 FQGNSA. The CDR3 has 15 residues. The complete variable domain, with remaining parts taken from reference TRBV7-2 and TRBJ2-2, reads GAGVSQSPSNKVTEKGKDVELRCDPISGHTALYWYRQSLGQGLEFLIYFQGNSAPDKSGLPSDRFSAERTGGSVSTLTIQRTQQEDSAVYLCASSRTSANTGELFFGEGSRLTVL.

The chain carries TRBV12-3 or TRBV12-4 and TRBJ2-1, with unresolved D. V gave up 2 bases and J gave up 7 bases, with 9 bases separating them. CDR3 length equals 13 residues. The CDR3 reads CASSLFAGNEQFF. CDR3 nucleotides: TGTGCCAGCAGTTTATTCGCAGGAAATGAGCAGTTCTTC.

As concerns this clone: A junction end diverges from the germline sequence, so it may reflect a read error. This chain connects TRBV24-1 to TRBJ1-2; 9 bases agree with TRBD1. The V gene's germline CDR1 is KGHDR and CDR2 SFDVKD. This CDR3 has 15 residues. CDR3: CATSDPTGTGYDYTF. CDR3 DNA: TGTGCCACCAGTGATCCAACCGGGACAGGGTATGACTACACCTTC.

V usage is TRBV5-1 and J usage is TRBJ2-7, with D possibly matching TRBD2 (5 bases). This CDR3 is 15 amino acids long. Germline V gene sequence: CDR1 SGHRS, CDR2 YFSETQ. V was pared by 0 bases and J by 6 bases, with 16 bases between. Here the CDR3 reads CASSLAATIFTEQYF. Written as DNA, the CDR3 is TGCGCCAGCAGCTTGGCCGCGACTATATTTACCGAGCAGTACTTC. Combining the CDR3 with reference TRBV5-1 and TRBJ2-7 gives the whole variable domain KAGVTQTPRYLIKTRGQQVTLSCSPISGHRSVSWYQQTPGQGLQFLFEYFSETQRNKGNFPGRFSGRQFSNSRSEMNVSTLELGDSALYLCASSLAATIFTEQYFGPGTRLTVT.